This T cell receptor (beta chain) was retrieved from a study of blood T cell repertoires in COVID-19. Looking at the study overall: Spain, Italy and the United States supplied samples that represented acute and convalescent COVID-19. Nucleic acid was either cDNA or gDNA, and it came from T cells, B-cell-depleted T cells, or PBMCs.

Authors' methods: Estimation of nucleated cell counts relied on the amplification of reference gene primers. The table came from immunoSEQ multiplex PCR; TCRdb's copy has only in-frame clones and leaves some out. V and J calls and clone size are as listed in that table; D and trimming were resolved from the DNA. The table records tens of thousands of clones, approximately 90% of them present only once. CDR1 is SGHVS, CDR2 FQNEAQ, per germline. V gave up 3 bases and J gave up 0 bases, with 3 bases separating them. The CDR3 is 13 residues long. This TCR came from a human donor with active COVID-19. The donor label of this sample is uncertain. The gene calls are TRBV7-8 and TRBJ2-1; D not resolved. The sample consisted of peripheral blood. The CDR3 region is CASSLSSYNEQFF. CDR3 sequence (DNA): TGTGCCAGCAGCTTGAGCTCCTACAATGAGCAGTTCTTC.